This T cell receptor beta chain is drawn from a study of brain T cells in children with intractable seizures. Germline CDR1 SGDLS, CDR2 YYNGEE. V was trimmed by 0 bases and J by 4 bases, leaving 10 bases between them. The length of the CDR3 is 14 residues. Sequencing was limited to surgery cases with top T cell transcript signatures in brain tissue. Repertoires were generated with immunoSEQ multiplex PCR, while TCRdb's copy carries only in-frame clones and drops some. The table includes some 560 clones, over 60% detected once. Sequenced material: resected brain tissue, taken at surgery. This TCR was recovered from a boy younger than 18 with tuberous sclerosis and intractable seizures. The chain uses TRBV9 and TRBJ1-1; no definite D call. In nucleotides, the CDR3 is TGTGCCAGCAGCGTAGACACGCGCGGCACTGAAGCTTTCTTT. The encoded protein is CASSVDTRGTEAFF.